The source of this T cell receptor beta chain is a study of Ad26.COV2.S vaccination and SARS-CoV-2 variants. Overall study context: Donor was assigned to the Ad26.COV2.S arm of trial COV1001. Once or twice, 56 days apart, Ad26.COV2.S was delivered intramuscularly.

Repertoires were generated with immunoSEQ multiplex PCR, while TCRdb's copy carries only in-frame clones and drops some. The table includes approximately 420,000 clones, around nine tenths detected once. The sample's treatment: about 20 received Ad26.COV2.S at low or high dose, single or two shots; about 5 received placebo; per-sample allocation not given. Each sample was drawn 63 days after the first injection (of vaccine or placebo). Built on an Ad26 vector, the vaccine expressed Wuhan-strain SARS-CoV-2 spike. The CDR3 runs 17 residues. V lost 1 base and J lost 1; bases outside the gene matches: 6. CDR1 and CDR2 from the germline V gene are SGHTA and FQGNSA.

The chain uses TRBV7-2 and TRBJ1-5; 8 bases agree with TRBD1. The sample in question was peripheral blood, obtained in a trial of Ad26.COV2.S vaccine versus placebo. This TCR was recovered from a person aged 18 to 59 who received the Ad26.COV2.S COVID-19 vaccine or a placebo. The CDR3 nucleotides are TGTGCCAGCAGCTTAGAGGACAGGGTAAGGAGCAATCAGCCCCAGCATTTT. Residues: CASSLEDRVRSNQPQHF. Together with reference TRBV7-2 and TRBJ1-5, the CDR3 gives the full variable domain: GAGVSQSPSNKVTEKGKDVELRCDPISGHTALYWYRQSLGQGLEFLIYFQGNSAPDKSGLPSDRFSAERTGGSVSTLTIQRTQQEDSAVYLCASSLEDRVRSNQPQHFGDGTRLSIL.